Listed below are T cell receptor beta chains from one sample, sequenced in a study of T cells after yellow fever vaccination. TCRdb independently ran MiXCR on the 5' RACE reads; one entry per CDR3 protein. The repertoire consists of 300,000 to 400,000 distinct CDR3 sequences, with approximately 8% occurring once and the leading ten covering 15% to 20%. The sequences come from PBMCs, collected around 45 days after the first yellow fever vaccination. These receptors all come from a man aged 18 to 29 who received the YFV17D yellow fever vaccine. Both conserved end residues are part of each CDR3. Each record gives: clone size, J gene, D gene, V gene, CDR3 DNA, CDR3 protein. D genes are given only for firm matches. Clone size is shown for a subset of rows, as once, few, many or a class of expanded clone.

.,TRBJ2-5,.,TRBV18,TGTGCCAGCTCACCCCTCGGCGAATGGGAGACCCAGTACTTC,CASSPLGEWETQYF
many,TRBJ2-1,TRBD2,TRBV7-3,TGTGCCAGCAGCTTAAATCCTAGCGGGGGGGCGAGTGAGCAGTTCTTC,CASSLNPSGGASEQFF
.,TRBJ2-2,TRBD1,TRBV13,TGTGCCAGCAGCTTCCCCGGGACAGGTTTTTTCACCGGGGAGCTGTTTTTT,CASSFPGTGFFTGELFF
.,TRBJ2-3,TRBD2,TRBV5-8,TGTGCCAGCAGCTTGGGGAGAGCGGGGGTAGATACGCAGTATTTT,CASSLGRAGVDTQYF
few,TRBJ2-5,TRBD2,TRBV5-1,TGCGCCAGCAGCCCTGGTGGCCTAGCGGGGGGTCAAGAGACCCAGTACTTC,CASSPGGLAGGQETQYF
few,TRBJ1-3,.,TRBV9,TGTGCCAGCAGTCAGGCCTTCGGAAACACCATATATTTT,CASSQAFGNTIYF
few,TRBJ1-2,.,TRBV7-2,TGTGCCAGCCTTCTTCAGGCGCAACCCTACTATGGCTACACCTTC,CASLLQAQPYYGYTF
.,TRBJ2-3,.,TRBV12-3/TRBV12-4,TGTGCCAGCAGTTTACCTCCTGGCACAGATACGCAGTATTTT,CASSLPPGTDTQYF
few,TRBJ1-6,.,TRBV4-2,TGTGCCAGCAGCCAAGGCGGAAGGGGAAGGAAAGGGTCACCCCTCCACTTT,CASSQGGRGRKGSPLHF
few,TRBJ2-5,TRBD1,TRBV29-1,TGCAGCGTTGAGGGACAGGGAAGGGCCCAGTACTTC,CSVEGQGRAQYF
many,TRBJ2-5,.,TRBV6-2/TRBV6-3,TGTGCCAGCTCATTGGTCTCCTGGGAGACCCAGTACTTC,CASSLVSWETQYF
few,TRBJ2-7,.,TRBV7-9,TGTGCCAGCAGCTTAGTCTCGGGCAGGCCCTACGAGCAGTACTTC,CASSLVSGRPYEQYF
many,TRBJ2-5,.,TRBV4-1,TGCGCCAGCAGCATCTCCAGGGCTGAGGAGACCCAGTACTTC,CASSISRAEETQYF
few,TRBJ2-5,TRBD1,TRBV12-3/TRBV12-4,TGTGCCAGCAGCCGGGACAGGTACCAAGAGACCCAGTACTTC,CASSRDRYQETQYF
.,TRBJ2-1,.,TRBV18,TGTGCCAGCTCACCAGCCCCGGGGTCCTACAATGAGCAGTTCTTC,CASSPAPGSYNEQFF
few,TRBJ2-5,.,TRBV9,TGTGCCAGCAACTCCCGACAGGAGCAAGAGACCCAGTACTTC,CASNSRQEQETQYF
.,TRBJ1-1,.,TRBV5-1,TGCGCCAGCAGCCCCGGGCCACACGCTGAAGCTTTCTTT,CASSPGPHAEAFF
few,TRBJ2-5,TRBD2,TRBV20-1,TGCAGTGCCCGGCTAGCGGGGGGGCATGAGACCCAGTACTTC,CSARLAGGHETQYF
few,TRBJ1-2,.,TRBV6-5,TGTGCCAGCAGTTACCCGGACGACCTGGGCGGCTACACCTTC,CASSYPDDLGGYTF
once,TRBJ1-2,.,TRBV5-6,TGTGCCAGCAGCCAGCAGGGCCGAATGGAGGATGGCTACACCTTC,CASSQQGRMEDGYTF
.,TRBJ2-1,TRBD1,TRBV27,TGTGCCAGCAGTTCCTGGGACAGACCTAACAATGAGCAGTTCTTC,CASSSWDRPNNEQFF
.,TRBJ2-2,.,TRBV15,TGTGCCACCAGCAGAGCGACCGGGTTGGGCGGGGAGCTGTTTTTT,CATSRATGLGGELFF
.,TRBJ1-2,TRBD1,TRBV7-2,TGTGCCAGCAGCACAACCCCTTACCGGGACAGGGGAGATGGCTACACCTTC,CASSTTPYRDRGDGYTF
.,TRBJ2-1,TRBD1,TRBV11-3,TGTGCCAGCAGCCACCCTCGTGGGACAGTTTACAATGAGCAGTTCTTC,CASSHPRGTVYNEQFF
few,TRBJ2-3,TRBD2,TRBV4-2,TGTGCCAGCAGCCAAGGGTTCGCGGGGGGGACAGATACGCAGTATTTT,CASSQGFAGGTDTQYF
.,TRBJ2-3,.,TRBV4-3,TGCGCCAGCAGCGTTTACCGGGACCTAGGGACAGATACGCAGTATTTT,CASSVYRDLGTDTQYF
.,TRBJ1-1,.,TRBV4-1,TGCGCCAGCAGCCACCCCGACAGCAACACTGAAGCTTTCTTT,CASSHPDSNTEAFF
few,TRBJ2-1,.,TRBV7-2,TGTGCCAGCAGCTTAGGAGGGGTCTACAATGAGCAGTTCTTC,CASSLGGVYNEQFF
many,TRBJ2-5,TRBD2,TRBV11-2,TGTGCCAGCAGCTTATTTCGGGCTAGCGGGGGGTCCGAGACCCAGTACTTC,CASSLFRASGGSETQYF